This T cell receptor (beta chain) was retrieved from a study of control samples from healthy donors and cancer patients. This clone was seen just once. Trimming removed 3 bases from V and 3 bases from J, with 13 bases in between. The V gene's germline CDR1 is SGHRS and CDR2 YFSETQ. This CDR3 comprises 16 residues. Sequencing used immunoSEQ multiplex PCR; TCRdb keeps in-frame clones, though not all of them. The sample includes 2,400 or so clones, 95% to 98% of them seen just once. The sequenced sample was PBMCs. This sequence joins TRBV5-1 and TRBJ1-6; D is unresolved. This clonotype was obtained from a man between 65 and 79 years old with head and neck cancer. CDR3 region: CASSSDPTYYNSPLHF. The CDR3 coding sequence is TGCGCCAGCAGCTCCGACCCCACCTACTATAATTCACCCCTCCACTTT.